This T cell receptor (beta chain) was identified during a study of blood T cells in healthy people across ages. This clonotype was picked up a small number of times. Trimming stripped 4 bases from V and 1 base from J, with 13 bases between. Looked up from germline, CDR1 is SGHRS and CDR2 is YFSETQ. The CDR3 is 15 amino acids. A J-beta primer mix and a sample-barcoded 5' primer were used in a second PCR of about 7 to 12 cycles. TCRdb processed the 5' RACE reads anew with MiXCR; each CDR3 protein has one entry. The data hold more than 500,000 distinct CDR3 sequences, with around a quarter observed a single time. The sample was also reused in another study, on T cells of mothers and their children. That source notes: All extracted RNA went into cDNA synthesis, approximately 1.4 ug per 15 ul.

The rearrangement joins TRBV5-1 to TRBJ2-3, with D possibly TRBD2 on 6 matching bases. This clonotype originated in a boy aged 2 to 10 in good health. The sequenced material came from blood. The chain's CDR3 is CASSTYRRGTDTQYF. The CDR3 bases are TGCGCCAGCAGCACCTACAGGAGGGGCACAGATACGCAGTATTTT.